The 5 T cell receptor beta chains below come from one sample, sequenced in a study of T cells expressing NK-cell markers. One entry per CDR3 protein, without DNA, is what TCRdb gives after re-calling the 5' RACE reads. This repertoire comprises about 15,000 distinct CDR3 sequences; its ten largest clones make up 50% to 70%. The sample consisted of blood T cells: a sorted CD56 or NKG2C T cell subset, CD4+ or CD8+ T cells, or bulk PBMC T cells (not recorded which). The origin of the receptors is a man aged 18-70 years in good health.

This chain links TRBV6-2 or TRBV6-3 with TRBJ2-2; lacking DNA, the TRBD1 call made by TCRdb goes unchecked. Germline loops: CDR1 MNHEY, CDR2 SVGEGT. The CDR3 sequence is 13 residues long. The CDR3 sequence: CASSNPGTGELFF.

The V and J genes are TRBV20-1 and TRBJ1-1. Germline-derived CDR1 and CDR2 are DFQATT and SNEGSKA (reference sequence). The CDR3 is made up of 13 amino acids. The CDR3 loop is CSARQDVNTEAFF.

The V call is TRBV7-9, the J call TRBJ2-5; TCRdb reports TRBD1, a call that lacks DNA to check it against. The CDR3 is 14 residues long. Germline lookup yields CDR1 SEHNR and CDR2 FQNEAQ (reference sequence). CDR3 protein: CASSSTGGYETQYF.

The gene calls are TRBV3-1 and TRBJ2-2. The CDR3 runs to 16 residues. Germline values: CDR1 LGHDT, CDR2 YNNKEL (reference sequence). This chain's CDR3 is CASSQDWATHTGELFF.

The rearrangement uses TRBV20-1 and TRBJ2-1; the D gene TCRdb calls, TRBD2, cannot be checked with no DNA. The CDR3 has 14 residues. Germline V gene lookup returns CDR1 DFQATT and CDR2 SNEGSKA (reference sequence). The CDR3 reads CSAPQGLAGWEQFF.